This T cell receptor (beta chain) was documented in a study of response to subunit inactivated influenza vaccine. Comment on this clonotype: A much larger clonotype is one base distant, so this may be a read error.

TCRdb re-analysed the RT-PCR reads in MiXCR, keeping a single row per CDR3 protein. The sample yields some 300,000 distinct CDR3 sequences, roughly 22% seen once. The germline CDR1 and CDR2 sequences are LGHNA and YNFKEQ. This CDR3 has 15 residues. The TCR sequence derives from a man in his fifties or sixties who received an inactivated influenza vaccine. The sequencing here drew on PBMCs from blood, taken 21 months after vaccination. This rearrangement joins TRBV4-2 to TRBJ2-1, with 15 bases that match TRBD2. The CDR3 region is CASSQGTSGGGERFF. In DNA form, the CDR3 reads TGTGCCAGCAGCCAAGGGACTAGCGGGGGGGGTGAGCGGTTCTTC.